This passage covers 21 T cell receptor beta chains from one sample sequenced in a study of blood T cell repertoires in COVID-19. Using immunoSEQ multiplex PCR, the repertoire was profiled, and TCRdb retains in-frame clones only, with some absent. The profile shows about 250,000 clones, about four fifths of them singletons. The sequenced material came from peripheral blood. The receptors were gathered from a woman in her forties who had recovered from COVID-19.

The chain uses TRBV2 and TRBJ1-5; TRBD1 matches 9 bases. The germline CDR1 and CDR2 sequences are SNHLY and FYNNEI. The CDR3 contains 15 residues. V shed 6 bases, J shed 7 bases, and the junction held 10 bases outside the gene matches. This chain's CDR3 is CASRAGTGQGQPQHF. The DNA of the CDR3 is TGTGCCAGCAGGGCCGGGACAGGGCAAGGACAGCCCCAGCATTTT.

Only a few counts were recorded for this clone. The rearrangement uses TRBV28 and TRBJ2-7, with 8 nucleotides matching TRBD1. With V trimmed by 5 bases and J by 4 bases, 10 bases remained unmatched. Germline values: CDR1 MDHEN, CDR2 SYDVKM. The CDR3 is 15 residues long. As DNA, the CDR3 is TGTGCCAGCAGTCCAAACGGACAGGGATGGTACGAGCAGTACTTC. Translated, it gives CASSPNGQGWYEQYF.

This clone showed up just a few times. The chain employs TRBV5-4 and TRBJ1-4; 7 bases map to TRBD1. The junction had 5 bases not matched to a gene; V was cut back by 4 bases and J by 8 bases. CDR3 length: 13 amino acids. From germline, CDR1 is SGHNT and CDR2 YYREEE (reference sequence). This CDR3 reads CASSDSTGEKLFF. The CDR3 nucleotides read TGTGCCAGCAGCGATTCGACAGGGGAAAAACTGTTTTTT.

The chain links TRBV5-6 to TRBJ1-6; D is unclear. The CDR3 is 16 residues long. Germline CDR1 is SGHDT and CDR2 is YYEEEE. V gave up 4 bases and J gave up 7 bases, with 18 bases separating them. The CDR3 DNA reads as TGTGCCAGCAGCCTGGGCGGGTCGTTTGCCAATTCACCCCTCCACTTT. It encodes CASSLGGSFANSPLHF.

The rearrangement joins TRBV5-1 to TRBJ1-1; 9 nucleotides line up with TRBD1. CDR3 length: 14 residues. Looked up from germline, CDR1 is SGHRS and CDR2 is YFSETQ. With 7 bases clipped from V and 5 bases from J, the junction kept 9 bases outside the gene matches. The CDR3 region is CASRRTGDGTEAFF. DNA of the CDR3: TGCGCCAGCCGGCGGACAGGGGATGGAACTGAAGCTTTCTTT.

The CDR3: CAISWTSGGAGTGELFF. CDR3 DNA sequence: TGTGCCATCAGTTGGACTAGCGGGGGCGCGGGGACCGGGGAGCTGTTTTTT. The chain is built from TRBV10-3 and TRBJ2-2, with 13 positions matching TRBD2. V shed 5 bases, J shed 5 bases, and the junction held 8 bases outside the gene matches. The CDR3 runs 17 residues. Looked up from germline, CDR1 is ENHRY and CDR2 is SYGVKD.

In its sample, this clone was seen once. The CDR3 DNA sequence: TGTGCCAGCAGCTCCCCCCCGGGACAGGGGGCGCGGACTGAAGCTTTCTTT. Its protein product is CASSSPPGQGARTEAFF. The rearrangement links TRBV11-2 to TRBJ1-1, with 12 bases matching TRBD1. The germline gives CDR1 SGHAT, CDR2 FQNNGV. The CDR3 runs to 17 residues. Germline trimming cut 4 bases from V and 5 bases from J; bases unmatched to any gene: 11. Complete variable domain (other parts from reference TRBV11-2 and TRBJ1-1): EAGVAQSPRYKIIEKRQSVAFWCNPISGHATLYWYQQILGQGPKLLIQFQNNGVVDDSQLPKDRFSAERLKGVDSTLKIQPAKLEDSAVYLCASSSPPGQGARTEAFFGQGTRLTVV.

This clone appeared a few times. The chain couples TRBV28 to TRBJ2-7; 8 nucleotides agree with TRBD1. Trimming removed 6 bases from V and 1 base from J; junction bases left unmatched: 8. CDR1 MDHEN and CDR2 SYDVKM come from the germline V gene. This CDR3 comprises 15 residues. The CDR3: CASSPPTGASYEQYF. The CDR3 nucleotides are TGTGCCAGCAGCCCGCCGACAGGGGCATCCTACGAGCAGTACTTC.

The chain couples TRBV6-1 to TRBJ2-2; D is undetermined. In germline, CDR1 is MNHNS, CDR2 SASEGT. V was cut by 8 bases and J by 5 bases, with 15 bases left in between. CDR3 length: 14 amino acids. The CDR3, as DNA: TGTGCCAGCTGGTCGCTCGCCAGGACCGGGGAGCTGTTTTTT. Encoded protein: CASWSLARTGELFF.

This rearrangement joins TRBV7-6 to TRBJ2-5; 12 nucleotides match TRBD1. From germline, CDR1 is SGHVS and CDR2 FNYEAQ. This CDR3 region has 15 residues. V was pared by 4 bases and J by 5 bases, with 5 bases of the junction left unmatched. CDR3: CASSWGTGGRETQYF. CDR3 nucleotides: TGTGCCAGCAGCTGGGGGACAGGGGGCCGGGAGACCCAGTACTTC.

This chain uses TRBV7-2 with TRBJ1-4, with TRBD1 identical over 8 bases. The length of the CDR3 is 14 residues. With 3 bases clipped from V and 8 bases from J, the junction kept 5 bases outside the gene matches. Germline CDR1 SGHTA, CDR2 FQGNSA. CDR3 sequence reads: CASSFQGAGEKLFF. The DNA of the CDR3 is TGTGCCAGCAGCTTCCAGGGGGCAGGGGAAAAACTGTTTTTT.

The V gene is TRBV19, the J gene TRBJ1-5; 7 bases agree with TRBD1. The germline V gene has CDR1 LNHDA and CDR2 SQIVND (reference sequence). This CDR3 spans 15 amino acids. Losses at the gene ends were 5 bases for V and 4 bases for J; bases not matched to a gene: 8. This CDR3 reads CASSPDRVRNQPQHF. The CDR3 nucleotides are TGTGCCAGTAGTCCAGACAGGGTTCGGAATCAGCCCCAGCATTTT.

V gene TRBV3-1 (or the pseudogene TRBV3-2) combines with J gene TRBJ2-4, with 9 bases lining up with TRBD1. Looked up from germline, CDR1 is LGHDT and CDR2 is YNNKEL (reference sequence). This CDR3 is 15 amino acids long. Trimming took 4 bases from V and 8 from J; bases not matched to a gene: 9. CDR3 nucleotide sequence: TGTGCCAGCAGCCGACGGGGACAGGGTAGGGACATTCAGTACTTC. Translation gives CASSRRGQGRDIQYF.

For this clone: A read error may produce the germline difference seen at one junction end. The chain uses TRBV25-1 and TRBJ1-3, with D perhaps matching TRBD1 (6 bases). The CDR3 is made up of 12 amino acids. Germline V gene data show CDR1 as MGHDK and CDR2 as SYGVNS. The CDR3 is CASSRRAGALTF. The CDR3 nucleotides read TGTGCCAGCAGCCGGCGAGCGGGGGCCCTTACTTTT.

J is TRBJ2-2 and V is TRBV4-2; a weak D match, TRBD2 (6 bases). Germline lookup yields CDR1 LGHNA and CDR2 YNFKEQ. V was clipped by 0 bases and J by 6 bases, with 20 bases between them. The CDR3 contains 18 residues. CDR3 coding DNA: TGTGCCAGCAGCCAAGATTATCCGGGGGTGGTACTCGCCGGGGAGCTGTTTTTT. Translated, it gives CASSQDYPGVVLAGELFF.

The rearrangement joins TRBV5-4 to TRBJ1-1; 8 bases line up with TRBD1. CDR1 and CDR2 from the germline V gene are SGHNT and YYREEE (reference sequence). CDR3 length: 15 residues. V dropped 0 bases and J dropped 7; count of bases not matched to a gene: 8. CDR3 in DNA: TGTGCCAGCAGCTTGGGGGTTCAGGGGGCCCGTGAAGCTTTCTTT. Residues: CASSLGVQGAREAFF. The entire variable domain, with the rest obtained from reference TRBV5-4 and TRBJ1-1, is as follows: ETGVTQSPTHLIKTRGQQVTLRCSSQSGHNTVSWYQQALGQGPQFIFQYYREEENGRGNFPPRFSGLQFPNYSSELNVNALELDDSALYLCASSLGVQGAREAFFGQGTRLTVV.

Comment on this clone: Since a much larger clone is just one base distant, this may be a read error. This chain connects TRBV27 to TRBJ1-1, with 8 bases aligning to TRBD1. After removal of 2 bases from V and 4 bases from J, the junction contained 3 bases not matched to a gene. There are 14 residues in the CDR3. Germline V gene sequence: CDR1 MNHEY, CDR2 SMNVEV (reference sequence). CDR3 region: CASSLRQGSTEAFF. CDR3 DNA: TGTGCCAGCAGTTTACGACAGGGGAGCACTGAAGCTTTCTTT.

The V and J genes are TRBV6-5 and TRBJ1-1; D call uncertain. Germline V lookup: CDR1 MNHEY, CDR2 SVGAGI. Trimming removed 4 bases from V and 0 bases from J, with 12 bases in between. This CDR3 has 15 residues. The CDR3 region is CASSFSRRVNTEAFF. DNA of the CDR3: TGTGCCAGCAGTTTCAGTCGGAGGGTGAACACTGAAGCTTTCTTT.

The V call is TRBV7-9, the J call TRBJ1-3; D unresolved. V shed 5 bases and J shed 0 bases, with 17 bases lying between them. CDR1 is SEHNR and CDR2 is FQNEAQ in the germline V gene (reference sequence). The CDR3 contains 17 residues. CDR3 coding DNA: TGTGCCAGCAGCCCCCCCCGAGGGAGCGGCTCTGGAAACACCATATATTTT. Translating gives CASSPPRGSGSGNTIYF.

The V call is TRBV4-1, the J call TRBJ2-5, with 10 nucleotides matching TRBD2. Germline V CDR1 and CDR2: MGHRA, YSYEKL. Trimming took 4 bases from V and 1 from J; bases not matched to a gene: 6. CDR3 length equals 16 residues. The CDR3 sequence is CASSRTLAGSQETQYF. For the CDR3, the DNA is TGCGCCAGCAGCCGAACACTAGCGGGGTCCCAAGAGACCCAGTACTTC.

The chain links TRBV19 to TRBJ2-1; D uncertain. V was trimmed by 0 bases and J by 3 bases, leaving 3 bases between them. The CDR3 runs to 13 residues. Germline V gives CDR1 LNHDA, CDR2 SQIVND (reference sequence). In DNA form, the CDR3 reads TGTGCCAGTAGTATAGACTTCTACAATGAGCAGTTCTTC. This sequence encodes CASSIDFYNEQFF. Supplemented by reference TRBV19 and TRBJ2-1, the full variable domain reads DGGITQSPKYLFRKEGQNVTLSCEQNLNHDAMYWYRQDPGQGLRLIYYSQIVNDFQKGDIAEGYSVSREKKESFPLTVTSAQKNPTAFYLCASSIDFYNEQFFGPGTRLTVL.